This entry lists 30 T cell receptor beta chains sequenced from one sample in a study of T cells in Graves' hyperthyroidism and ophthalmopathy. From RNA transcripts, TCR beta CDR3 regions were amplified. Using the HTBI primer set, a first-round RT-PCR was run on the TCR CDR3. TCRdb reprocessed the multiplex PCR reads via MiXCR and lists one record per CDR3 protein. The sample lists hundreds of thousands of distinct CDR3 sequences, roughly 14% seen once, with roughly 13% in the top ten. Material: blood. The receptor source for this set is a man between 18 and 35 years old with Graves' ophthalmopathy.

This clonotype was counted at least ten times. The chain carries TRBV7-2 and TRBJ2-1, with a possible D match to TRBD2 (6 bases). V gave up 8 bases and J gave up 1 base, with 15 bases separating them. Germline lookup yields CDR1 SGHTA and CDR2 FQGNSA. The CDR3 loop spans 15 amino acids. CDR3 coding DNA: TGTGCCAGCCAGGGTATGGCGGGATCCTACAATGAGCAGTTCTTC. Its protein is CASQGMAGSYNEQFF.

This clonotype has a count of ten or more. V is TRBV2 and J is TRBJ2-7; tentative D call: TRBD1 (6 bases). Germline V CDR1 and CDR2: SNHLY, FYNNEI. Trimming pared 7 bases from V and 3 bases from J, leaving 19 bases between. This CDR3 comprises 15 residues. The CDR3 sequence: CASTPDQGTVYEQYF. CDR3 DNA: TGTGCCAGCACCCCAGATCAGGGGACCGTCTACGAGCAGTACTTC.

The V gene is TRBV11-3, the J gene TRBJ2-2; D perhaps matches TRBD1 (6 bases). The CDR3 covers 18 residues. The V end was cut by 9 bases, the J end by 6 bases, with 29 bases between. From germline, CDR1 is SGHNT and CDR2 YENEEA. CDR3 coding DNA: TGTGCCAGTAGTCCTAGAGCCGGACAGTGGGGCGAAGCCGGGGAGCTGTTTTTT. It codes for CASSPRAGQWGEAGELFF.

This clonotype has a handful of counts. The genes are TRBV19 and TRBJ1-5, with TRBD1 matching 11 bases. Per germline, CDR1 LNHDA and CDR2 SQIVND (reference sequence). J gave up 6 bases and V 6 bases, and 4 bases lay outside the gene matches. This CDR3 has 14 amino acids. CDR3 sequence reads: CASRTGQGAQPQHF. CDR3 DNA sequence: TGTGCCAGTAGGACCGGACAGGGGGCTCAGCCCCAGCATTTT.

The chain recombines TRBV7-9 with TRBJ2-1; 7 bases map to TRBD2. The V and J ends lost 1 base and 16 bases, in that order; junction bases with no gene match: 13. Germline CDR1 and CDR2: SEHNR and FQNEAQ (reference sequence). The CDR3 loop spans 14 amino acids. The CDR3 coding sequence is TGTGCCAGCAGCTTAGACGAGGGCGGGAGAGCGCTCTTCTTC. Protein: CASSLDEGGRALFF.

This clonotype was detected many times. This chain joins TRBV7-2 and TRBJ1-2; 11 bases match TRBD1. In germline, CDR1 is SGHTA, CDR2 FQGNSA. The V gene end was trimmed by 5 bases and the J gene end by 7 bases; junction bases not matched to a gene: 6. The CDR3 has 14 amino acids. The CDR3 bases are TGTGCCAGCAGCCCTGGACAGGGGGCGTTTGGCTACACCTTC. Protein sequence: CASSPGQGAFGYTF.

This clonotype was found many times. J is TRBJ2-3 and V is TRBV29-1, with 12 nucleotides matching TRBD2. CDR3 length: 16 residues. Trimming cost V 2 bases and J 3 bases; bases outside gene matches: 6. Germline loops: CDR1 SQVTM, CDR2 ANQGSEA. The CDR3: CSVEKLAGGGTDTQYF. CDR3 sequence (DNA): TGCAGCGTTGAAAAACTAGCGGGAGGAGGAACAGATACGCAGTATTTT.

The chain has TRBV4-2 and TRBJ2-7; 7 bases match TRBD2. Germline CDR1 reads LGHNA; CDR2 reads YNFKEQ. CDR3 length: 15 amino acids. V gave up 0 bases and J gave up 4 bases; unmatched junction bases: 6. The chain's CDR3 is CASSQDPSGDYEQYF. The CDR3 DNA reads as TGTGCCAGCAGCCAAGATCCAAGCGGGGATTACGAGCAGTACTTC.

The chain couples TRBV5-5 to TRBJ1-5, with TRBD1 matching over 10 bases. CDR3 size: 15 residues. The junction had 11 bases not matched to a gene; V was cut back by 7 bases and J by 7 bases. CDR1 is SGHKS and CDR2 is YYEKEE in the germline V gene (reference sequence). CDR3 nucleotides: TGTGCCAGCGAGAGGGGACAGGGGCAAGGACAGCCCCAGCATTTT. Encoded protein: CASERGQGQGQPQHF.

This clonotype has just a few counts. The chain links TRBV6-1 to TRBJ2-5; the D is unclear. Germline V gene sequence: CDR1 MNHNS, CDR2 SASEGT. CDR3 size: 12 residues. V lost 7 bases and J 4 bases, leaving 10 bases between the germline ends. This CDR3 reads CASNDIAETQYF. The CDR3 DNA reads TGTGCCAGCAACGACATTGCAGAGACCCAGTACTTC.

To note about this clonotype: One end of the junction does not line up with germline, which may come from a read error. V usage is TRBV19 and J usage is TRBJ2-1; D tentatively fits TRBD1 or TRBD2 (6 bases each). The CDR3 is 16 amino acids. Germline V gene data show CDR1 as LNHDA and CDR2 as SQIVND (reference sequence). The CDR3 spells CASSIGAGQTYDEQFF. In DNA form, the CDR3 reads TGTGCCAGTAGCATTGGGGCGGGACAAACCTACGATGAGCAGTTCTTC.

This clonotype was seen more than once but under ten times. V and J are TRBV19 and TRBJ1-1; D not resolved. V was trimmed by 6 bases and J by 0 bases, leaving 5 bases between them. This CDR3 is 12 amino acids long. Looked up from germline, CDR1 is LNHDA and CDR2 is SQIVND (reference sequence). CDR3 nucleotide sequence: TGTGCCAGTAGGCGGATGAACACTGAAGCTTTCTTT. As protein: CASRRMNTEAFF.

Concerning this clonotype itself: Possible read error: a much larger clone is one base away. DNA for the CDR3: TGTGCCAGCAGCCCCATGACACGCTCCCCCTACGAGCAGTACTTC. Translated: CASSPMTRSPYEQYF. This chain uses TRBV11-3 with TRBJ2-7; the D is unclear. CDR1 and CDR2 (germline): SGHNT, YENEEA. V dropped 5 bases and J dropped 2 bases, with 16 bases sitting between them. CDR3 size: 15 residues.

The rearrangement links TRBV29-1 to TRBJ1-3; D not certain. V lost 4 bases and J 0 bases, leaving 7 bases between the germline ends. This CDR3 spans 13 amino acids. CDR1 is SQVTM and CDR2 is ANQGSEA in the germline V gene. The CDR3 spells CSVVPSSGNTIYF. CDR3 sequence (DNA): TGCAGCGTTGTGCCCTCCTCTGGAAACACCATATATTTT.

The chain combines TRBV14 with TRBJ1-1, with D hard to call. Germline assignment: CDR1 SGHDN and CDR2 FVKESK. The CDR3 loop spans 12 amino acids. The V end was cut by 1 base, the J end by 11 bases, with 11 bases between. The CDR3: CASSQGTPEAFF. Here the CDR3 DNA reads TGTGCCAGCAGCCAAGGGACCCCAGAGGCTTTCTTT.

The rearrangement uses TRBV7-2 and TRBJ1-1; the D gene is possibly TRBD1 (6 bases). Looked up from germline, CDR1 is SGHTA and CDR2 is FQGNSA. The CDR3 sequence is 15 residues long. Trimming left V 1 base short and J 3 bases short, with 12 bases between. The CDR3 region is CASSLVGGADTEAFF. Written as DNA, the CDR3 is TGTGCCAGCAGCTTAGTGGGGGGCGCAGACACTGAAGCTTTCTTT.

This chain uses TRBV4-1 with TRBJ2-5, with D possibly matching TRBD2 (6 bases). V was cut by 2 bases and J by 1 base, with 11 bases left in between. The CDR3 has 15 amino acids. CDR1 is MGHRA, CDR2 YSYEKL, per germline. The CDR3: CASSQRPGGQETQYF. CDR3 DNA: TGCGCCAGCAGCCAACGACCCGGGGGCCAAGAGACCCAGTACTTC.

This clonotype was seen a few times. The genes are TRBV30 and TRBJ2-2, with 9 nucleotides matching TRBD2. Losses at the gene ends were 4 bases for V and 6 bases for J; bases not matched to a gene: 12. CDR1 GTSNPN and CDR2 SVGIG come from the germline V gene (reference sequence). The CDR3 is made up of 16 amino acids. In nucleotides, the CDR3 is TGTGCCTGGAATAAGATGGGGAGCGGGAGGCCCGGGGAGCTGTTTTTT. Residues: CAWNKMGSGRPGELFF.

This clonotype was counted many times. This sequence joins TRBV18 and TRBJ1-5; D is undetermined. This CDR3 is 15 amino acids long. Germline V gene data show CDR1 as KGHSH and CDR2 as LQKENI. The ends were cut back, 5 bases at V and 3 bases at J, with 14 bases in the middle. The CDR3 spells CASSRSGDANQPQHF. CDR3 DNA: TGTGCCAGCTCAAGAAGTGGGGATGCCAATCAGCCCCAGCATTTT.

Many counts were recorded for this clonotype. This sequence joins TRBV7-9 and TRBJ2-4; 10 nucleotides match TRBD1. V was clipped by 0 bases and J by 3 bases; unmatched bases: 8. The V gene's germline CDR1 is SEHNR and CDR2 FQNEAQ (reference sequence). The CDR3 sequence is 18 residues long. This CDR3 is CASSLAPGTGDGKNIQYF. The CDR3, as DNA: TGTGCCAGCAGCTTAGCCCCCGGGACAGGGGATGGCAAAAACATTCAGTACTTC.

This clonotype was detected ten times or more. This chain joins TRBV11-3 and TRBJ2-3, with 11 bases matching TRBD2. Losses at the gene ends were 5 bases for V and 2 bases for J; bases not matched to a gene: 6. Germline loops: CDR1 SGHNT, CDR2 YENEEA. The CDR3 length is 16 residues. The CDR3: CASSAGLADFTDTQYF. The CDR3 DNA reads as TGTGCCAGCAGCGCGGGACTAGCGGATTTCACAGATACGCAGTATTTT.

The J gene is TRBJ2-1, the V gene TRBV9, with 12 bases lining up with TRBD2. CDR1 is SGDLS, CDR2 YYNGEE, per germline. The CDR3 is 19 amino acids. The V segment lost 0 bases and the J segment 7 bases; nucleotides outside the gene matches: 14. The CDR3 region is CASSVVGTGGLAGWNEQFF. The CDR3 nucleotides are TGTGCCAGCAGCGTAGTAGGGACAGGTGGACTAGCGGGGTGGAATGAGCAGTTCTTC.

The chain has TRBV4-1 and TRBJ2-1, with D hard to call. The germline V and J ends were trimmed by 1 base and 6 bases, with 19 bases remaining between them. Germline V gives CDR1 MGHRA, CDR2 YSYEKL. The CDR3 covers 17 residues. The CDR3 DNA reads TGCGCCAGCAGCCAAGTGGGCCCTAGTACGAGAGGCAATGAGCAGTTCTTC. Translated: CASSQVGPSTRGNEQFF.

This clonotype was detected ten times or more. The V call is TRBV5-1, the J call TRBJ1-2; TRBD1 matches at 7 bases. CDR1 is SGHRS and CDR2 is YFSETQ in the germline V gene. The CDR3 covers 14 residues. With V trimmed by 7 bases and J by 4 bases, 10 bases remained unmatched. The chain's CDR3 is CASRQGMAAYGYTF. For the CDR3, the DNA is TGCGCCAGCCGACAGGGAATGGCTGCCTATGGCTACACCTTC.

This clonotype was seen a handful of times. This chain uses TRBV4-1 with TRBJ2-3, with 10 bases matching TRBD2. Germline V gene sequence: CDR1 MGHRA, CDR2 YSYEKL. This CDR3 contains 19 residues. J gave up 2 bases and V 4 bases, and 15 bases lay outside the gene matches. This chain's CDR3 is CASSLRSTSGTFDTDTQYF. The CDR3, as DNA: TGCGCCAGCAGCCTCAGAAGTACTAGCGGGACGTTTGACACAGATACGCAGTATTTT.

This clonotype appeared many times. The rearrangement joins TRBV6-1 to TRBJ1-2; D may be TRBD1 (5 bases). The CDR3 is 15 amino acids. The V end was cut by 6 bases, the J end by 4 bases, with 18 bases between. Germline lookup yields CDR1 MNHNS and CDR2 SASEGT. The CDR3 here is CASRQGSSRVYGYTF. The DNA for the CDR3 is TGTGCCAGCAGACAAGGCAGCAGCAGGGTCTATGGCTACACCTTC.

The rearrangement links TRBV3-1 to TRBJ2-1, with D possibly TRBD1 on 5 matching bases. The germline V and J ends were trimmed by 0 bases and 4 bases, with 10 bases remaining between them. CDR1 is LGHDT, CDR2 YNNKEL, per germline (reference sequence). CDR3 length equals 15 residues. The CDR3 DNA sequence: TGTGCCAGCAGCCAAGATCAGACAGCATACAATGAGCAGTTCTTC. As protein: CASSQDQTAYNEQFF.

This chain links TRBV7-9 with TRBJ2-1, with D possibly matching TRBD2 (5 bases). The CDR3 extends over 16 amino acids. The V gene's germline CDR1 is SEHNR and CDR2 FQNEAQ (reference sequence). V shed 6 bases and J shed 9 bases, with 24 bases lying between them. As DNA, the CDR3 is TGTGCCAGCAGTGAATTCGCCCGAGACCCCGCGGGTGAGCAGTTCTTC. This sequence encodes CASSEFARDPAGEQFF.

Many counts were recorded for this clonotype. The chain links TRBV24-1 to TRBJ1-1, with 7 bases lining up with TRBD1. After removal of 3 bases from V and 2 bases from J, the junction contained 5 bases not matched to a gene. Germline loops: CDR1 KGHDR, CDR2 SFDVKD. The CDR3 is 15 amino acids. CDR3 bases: TGTGCCACCAGTGATGGGGGACAGATCAACACTGAAGCTTTCTTT. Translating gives CATSDGGQINTEAFF.

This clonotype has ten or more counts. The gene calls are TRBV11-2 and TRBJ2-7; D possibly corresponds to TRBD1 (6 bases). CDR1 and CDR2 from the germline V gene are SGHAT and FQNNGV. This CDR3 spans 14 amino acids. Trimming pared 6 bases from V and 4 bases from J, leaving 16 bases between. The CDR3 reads CASSRGTMSYEQYF. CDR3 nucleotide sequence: TGTGCCAGCAGTAGGGGGACAATGAGTTACGAGCAGTACTTC.